The rows below give T cell receptor beta chains drawn from one sample of a study of siplizumab effects on memory and regulatory T cells. Profiling relied on immunoSEQ multiplex PCR, and the TCRdb table lists in-frame clones only, not all of them. The repertoire holds approximately 75,000 clones, with just over 90% as singletons. The specimen was CD8+ T cells sorted from blood. The receptors here all came from a human donor in good health. CDR3s include the opening cysteine and the closing phenylalanine or tryptophan.

V gene,J gene,CDR3 protein
TRBV11-2,TRBJ1-5,CASSPHDTNQPQHF
TRBV4-1,TRBJ1-3,CASSQGWTEGNTIYF
TRBV27,TRBJ2-1,CASSYTSTGGTQFF
TRBV29-1,TRBJ2-7,CSVEDRDSSYEQYF
TRBV7-6,-,CASRGPSNTGELFF
TRBV28,TRBJ1-5,CASSLQGSGQPQHF
TRBV6-1,TRBJ2-5,CASSGFWSGVETQYF
TRBV5-6,TRBJ2-7,CASSWGTDYEQYF
TRBV27,TRBJ1-3,CATALTGGGSGNTIYF
TRBV19,TRBJ1-1,CASSRTGNTEAFF
TRBV7-9,TRBJ2-7,CASSTTGSYEQYF
TRBV6-5,TRBJ1-2,CASSYSGQGYGYTF
TRBV7-9,TRBJ1-1,CASSLAGTAEAFF
TRBV6-4,TRBJ2-2,CASSEGLAGAGGELFF
TRBV28,TRBJ2-7,CASRRSYEQYF
TRBV5-6,TRBJ1-1,CASSLTGLGTLEAFF
TRBV9,TRBJ2-1,CASSALRGNEQFF
TRBV28,TRBJ2-7,CASSWVNEQYF
TRBV4-1,-,CASSQAARGYEQYF
TRBV4-3,TRBJ2-7,CASSQDSVLGTEQYF
TRBV19,TRBJ1-1,CASSPSGPQMGENFGEAFF
TRBV19,TRBJ1-5,CASSIVAGSNQPQHF
TRBV15,TRBJ1-2,CATTGRVNYGYTF
TRBV4-2,TRBJ2-1,CASDAGGLSYNEQFF
TRBV4-1,TRBJ2-7,CASSQDNDRYYEQYF
TRBV7-2,TRBJ1-3,CASSPGGGPGNTIYF
TRBV10-3,TRBJ1-1,CAISESAGVGNTEAFF
TRBV9,TRBJ2-7,CASSTGQGADEQYF
TRBV27,TRBJ1-1,CASSLATGESAFF
TRBV13,TRBJ2-2,CASSSDAIQGTNTGELFF
TRBV6-1,TRBJ1-2,CASSLGQYYGYTF
TRBV6-4,TRBJ2-1,CASSDGHNEQFF
TRBV4-2,TRBJ1-5,CASSELDSNQPQHF
TRBV2,TRBJ1-2,CASSELVQGDEGYTF
TRBV21-1,TRBJ1-5,CASSIVPVQPQHF
TRBV7-9,TRBJ2-2,CASSFGIGLTGELFF
TRBV9,TRBJ1-5,CASSVGGSNQPQHF
TRBV10-3,TRBJ2-5,CAISPTGEETQYF
TRBV9,TRBJ1-1,CASSVDAQGGTEAFF